This T cell receptor beta chain was documented in a study of beta chain features in type 1 diabetes. The CDR3 contains 13 residues. V lost 7 bases, J lost 9 bases, and 14 bases stayed unmatched. CDR1 is SQVTM, CDR2 ANQGSEA, per germline. The investigators reverse transcribed all of the isolated RNA, so they sequenced expressed TCRB transcripts. This table comes from immunoSEQ multiplex PCR, and its TCRdb copy is limited to in-frame clones, with some not included. The sample has 11,000 to 15,000 clones, 55% to 70% seen once. As for this clone: Its target is not known.

Overall study results and limits: Shortening of TCRB CDR3s, moderate but significant, appeared in all four CD4+ subsets of Type 1 diabetes patients. Type 1 diabetes patients showed fewer insertions and more deletions at VDJ junctions.

This clonotype was sampled from a woman aged 18-29 years with type 1 diabetes. Input material: stem cell memory CD4+ T cells from blood. The chain joins TRBV29-1 to TRBJ1-2; 7 bases agree with TRBD1. The CDR3 spells CSARTGQPSSYTF. For the CDR3, the DNA is TGCAGCGCCCGTACGGGACAGCCTTCAAGCTACACCTTC.